This entry lists 4 T cell receptor beta chains sequenced from one sample in a study of T-cell reconstitution after alpha-beta-depleted transplantation in children. Library preparation (for TCRbeta) was performed with unique molecular identifiers. MiXCR was run by TCRdb on the PCR reads, yielding one entry per CDR3 protein. Of 170,000 or so distinct CDR3 sequences in the sample, less than 8% were seen once. Here the sequenced sample was PBMCs from the stem cell graft donor, taken from the stem cell graft. The receptors originated from a human donor who donated a stem cell graft to a child with Wiskott-Aldrich syndrome.

The CDR3 loop is CASSQGQAAHEQYF. CDR3 in DNA: TGTGCCAGCAGCCAGGGACAGGCGGCCCACGAGCAGTACTTC. This chain connects TRBV13 to TRBJ2-7, with 8 nucleotides matching TRBD1. The J segment lost 5 bases and the V segment lost 5 bases, leaving 8 bases of the junction unmatched. CDR1 is PRHDT and CDR2 is FYEKMQ in the germline V gene (reference sequence). The CDR3 loop spans 14 amino acids.

This clonotype was seen many times. This chain uses TRBV29-1 with TRBJ1-5; no reliable D call. The germline gives CDR1 SQVTM, CDR2 ANQGSEA. V shed 6 bases and J shed 2 bases, with 14 bases lying between them. The CDR3 is made up of 14 amino acids. The CDR3 DNA is TGCAGCGTCCAGGCGGGGAATGGCAATCAGCCCCAGCATTTT. Translated: CSVQAGNGNQPQHF.

This clonotype was counted at least ten times. The chain employs TRBV12-3 or TRBV12-4 and TRBJ2-1, with 7 bases aligning to TRBD1. The CDR3 spans 16 residues. The junction had 10 bases not matched to a gene; V was cut back by 7 bases and J by 1 base. The CDR3 sequence: CASTMTGIGSYNEQFF. Written as DNA, the CDR3 is TGTGCCAGCACCATGACAGGGATTGGGTCCTACAATGAGCAGTTCTTC.

The table lists this clonotype with many counts. The chain couples TRBV12-3 or TRBV12-4 to TRBJ1-4; 9 nucleotides agree with TRBD1. This CDR3 contains 14 residues. V lost 5 bases and J lost 8; bases outside the gene matches: 6. The CDR3, as DNA: TGTGCCAGCAGTCGGACAGGGGCGGGGGAAAAACTGTTTTTT. This gives the protein CASSRTGAGEKLFF.